What follows describes a single TCR beta chain. With 60 Vbeta and 13 Jbeta primers, the PCR was carried out. Profiled with immunoSEQ multiplex PCR; TCRdb holds only in-frame clones, not every one. The repertoire has approximately 200,000 clones, almost 85% of them found once; the top ten carry approximately 0.25%. CDR1 is SEHNR, CDR2 FQNEAQ, per germline (reference sequence). Trimming removed 5 bases from V and 8 bases from J, with 21 bases in between. This CDR3 has 15 amino acids. These data originate in a study of cytomegalovirus exposure and HLA in healthy donors. This TCR was recovered from a boy aged 5-17 years in good health and CMV-seronegative. The sequenced sample consisted of PBMCs. The chain joins TRBV7-9 to TRBJ1-2; D is possibly TRBD1 (6 bases). The CDR3 reads CASSGPGVGITGYTF. CDR3 nucleotide sequence: TGTGCCAGCAGCGGCCCAGGGGTCGGGATAACAGGCTACACCTTC.